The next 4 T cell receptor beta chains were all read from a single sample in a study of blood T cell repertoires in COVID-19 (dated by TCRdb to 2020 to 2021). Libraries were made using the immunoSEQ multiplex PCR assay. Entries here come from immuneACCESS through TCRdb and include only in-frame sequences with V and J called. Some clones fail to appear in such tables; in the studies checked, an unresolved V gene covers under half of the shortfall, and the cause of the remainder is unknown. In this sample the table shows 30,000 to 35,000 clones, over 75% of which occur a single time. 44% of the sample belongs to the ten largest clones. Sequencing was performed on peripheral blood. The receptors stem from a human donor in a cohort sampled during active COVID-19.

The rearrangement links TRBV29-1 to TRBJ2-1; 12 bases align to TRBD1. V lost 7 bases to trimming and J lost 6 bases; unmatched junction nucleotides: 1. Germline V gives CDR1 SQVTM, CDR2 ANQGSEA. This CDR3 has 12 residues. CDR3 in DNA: TGCAGCGGGGACAGGGGGCGCAATGAGCAGTTCTTC. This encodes CSGDRGRNEQFF.

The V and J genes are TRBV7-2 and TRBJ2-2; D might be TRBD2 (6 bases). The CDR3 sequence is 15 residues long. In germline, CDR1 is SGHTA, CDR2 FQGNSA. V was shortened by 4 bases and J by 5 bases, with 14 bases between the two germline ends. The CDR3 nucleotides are TGTGCCAGCAGCTCCCCGGAGGGTAAAACCGGGGAGCTGTTTTTT. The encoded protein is CASSSPEGKTGELFF.

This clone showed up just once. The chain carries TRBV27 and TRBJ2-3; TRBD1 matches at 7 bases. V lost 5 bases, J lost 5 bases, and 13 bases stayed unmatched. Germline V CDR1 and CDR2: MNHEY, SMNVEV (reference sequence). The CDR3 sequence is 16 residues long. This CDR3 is CASSTRQGGAGDTQYF. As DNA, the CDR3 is TGTGCCAGCAGTACTCGACAGGGCGGCGCAGGAGATACGCAGTATTTT.

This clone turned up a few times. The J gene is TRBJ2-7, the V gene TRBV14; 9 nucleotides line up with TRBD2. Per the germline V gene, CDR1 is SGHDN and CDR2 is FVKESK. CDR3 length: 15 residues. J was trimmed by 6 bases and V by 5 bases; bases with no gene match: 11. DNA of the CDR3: TGTGCCAGCAGCTCCTGGACTAGCGCATTCTCCGAGCAGTACTTC. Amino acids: CASSSWTSAFSEQYF.